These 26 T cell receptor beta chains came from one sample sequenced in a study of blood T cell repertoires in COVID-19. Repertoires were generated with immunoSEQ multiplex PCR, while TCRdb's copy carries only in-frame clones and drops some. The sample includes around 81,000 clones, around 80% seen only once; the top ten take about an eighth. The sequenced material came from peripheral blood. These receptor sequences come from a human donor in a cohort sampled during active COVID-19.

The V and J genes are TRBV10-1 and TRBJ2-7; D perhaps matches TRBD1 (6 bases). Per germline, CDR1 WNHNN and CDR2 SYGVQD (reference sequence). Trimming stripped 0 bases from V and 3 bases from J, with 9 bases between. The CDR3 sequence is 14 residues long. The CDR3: CASSESGQLYEQYF. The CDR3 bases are TGCGCCAGCAGTGAGTCGGGACAACTCTACGAGCAGTACTTC.

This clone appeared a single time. This CDR3 reads CASSGDSIGEQYF. DNA for the CDR3: TGTGCCAGCAGTGGCGACAGTATTGGCGAGCAGTACTTC. The chain couples TRBV2 to TRBJ2-7; perhaps TRBD1 as D (5 bases). Germline V lookup: CDR1 SNHLY, CDR2 FYNNEI. This CDR3 spans 13 amino acids. With 4 bases removed from V and 6 bases from J, the gap between germline ends came to 13 bases. The full variable domain, its missing parts supplied by reference TRBV2 and TRBJ2-7, is EPEVTQTPSHQVTQMGQEVILRCVPISNHLYFYWYRQILGQKVEFLVSFYNNEISEKSEIFDDQFSVERPDGSNFTLKIRSTKLEDSAMYFCASSGDSIGEQYFGPGTRLTVT.

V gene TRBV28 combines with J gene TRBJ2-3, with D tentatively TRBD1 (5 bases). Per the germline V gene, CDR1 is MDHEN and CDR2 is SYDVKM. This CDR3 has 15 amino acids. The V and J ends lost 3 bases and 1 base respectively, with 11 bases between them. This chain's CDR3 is CASSFPGRGTDTQYF. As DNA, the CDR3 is TGTGCCAGCAGTTTTCCTGGCAGGGGCACAGATACGCAGTATTTT.

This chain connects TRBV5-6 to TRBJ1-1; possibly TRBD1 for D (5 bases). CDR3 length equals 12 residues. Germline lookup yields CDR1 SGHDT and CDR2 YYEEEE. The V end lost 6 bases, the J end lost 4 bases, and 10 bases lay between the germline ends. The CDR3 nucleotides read TGTGCCAGCACTGGGGCAGGCACTGAAGCTTTCTTT. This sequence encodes CASTGAGTEAFF.

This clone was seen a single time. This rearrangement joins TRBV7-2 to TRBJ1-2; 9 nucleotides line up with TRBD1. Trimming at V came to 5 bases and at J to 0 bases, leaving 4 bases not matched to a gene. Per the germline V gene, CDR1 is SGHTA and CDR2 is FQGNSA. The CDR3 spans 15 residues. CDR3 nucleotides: TGTGCCAGCAGCCGGGACAGGGCTACTAACTATGGCTACACCTTC. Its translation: CASSRDRATNYGYTF.

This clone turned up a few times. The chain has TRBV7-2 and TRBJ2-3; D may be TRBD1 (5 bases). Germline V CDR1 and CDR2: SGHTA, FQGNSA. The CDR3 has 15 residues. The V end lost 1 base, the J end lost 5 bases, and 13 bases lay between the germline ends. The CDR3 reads CASSLEDRSVDTQYF. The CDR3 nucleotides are TGTGCCAGCAGCTTAGAAGACAGATCCGTAGATACGCAGTATTTT.

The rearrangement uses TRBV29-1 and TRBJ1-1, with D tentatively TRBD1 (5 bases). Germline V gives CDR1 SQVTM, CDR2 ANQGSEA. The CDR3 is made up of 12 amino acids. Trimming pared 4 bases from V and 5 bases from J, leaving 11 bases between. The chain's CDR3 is CSVARGSTEAFF. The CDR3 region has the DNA TGCAGCGTTGCCCGGGGGTCGACTGAAGCTTTCTTT.

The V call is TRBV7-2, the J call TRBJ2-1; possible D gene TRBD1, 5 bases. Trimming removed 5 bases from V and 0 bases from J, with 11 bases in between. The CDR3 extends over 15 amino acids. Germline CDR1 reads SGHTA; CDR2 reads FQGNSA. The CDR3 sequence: CASSIDSPSYNEQFF. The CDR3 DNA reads TGTGCCAGCAGCATCGACAGTCCCTCCTACAATGAGCAGTTCTTC.

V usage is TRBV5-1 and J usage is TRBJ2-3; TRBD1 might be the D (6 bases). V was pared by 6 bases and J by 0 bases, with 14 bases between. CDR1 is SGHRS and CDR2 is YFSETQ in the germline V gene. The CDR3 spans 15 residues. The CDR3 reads CASNRQEASTDTQYF. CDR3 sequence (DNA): TGCGCCAGCAACCGACAGGAGGCTAGCACAGATACGCAGTATTTT. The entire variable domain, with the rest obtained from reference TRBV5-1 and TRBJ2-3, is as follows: KAGVTQTPRYLIKTRGQQVTLSCSPISGHRSVSWYQQTPGQGLQFLFEYFSETQRNKGNFPGRFSGRQFSNSRSEMNVSTLELGDSALYLCASNRQEASTDTQYFGPGTRLTVL.

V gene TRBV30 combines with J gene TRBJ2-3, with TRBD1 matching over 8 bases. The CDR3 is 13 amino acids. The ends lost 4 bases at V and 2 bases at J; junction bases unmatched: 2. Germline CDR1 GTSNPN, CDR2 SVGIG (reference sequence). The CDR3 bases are TGTGCCTGGACAGGGGGCAACACAGATACGCAGTATTTT. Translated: CAWTGGNTDTQYF.

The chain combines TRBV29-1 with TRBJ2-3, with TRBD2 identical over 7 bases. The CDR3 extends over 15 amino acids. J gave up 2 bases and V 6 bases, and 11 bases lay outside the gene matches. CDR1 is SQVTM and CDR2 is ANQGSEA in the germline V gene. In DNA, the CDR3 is TGCAGCGTAGTTCCCAGGGAGGGGTACACAGATACGCAGTATTTT. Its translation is CSVVPREGYTDTQYF.

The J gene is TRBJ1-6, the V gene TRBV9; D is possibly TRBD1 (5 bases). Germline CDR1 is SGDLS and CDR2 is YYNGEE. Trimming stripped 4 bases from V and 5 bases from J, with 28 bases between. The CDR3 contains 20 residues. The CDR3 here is CASSPHGGLAPVTNNSPLHF. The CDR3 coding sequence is TGTGCCAGCAGCCCTCATGGGGGACTCGCTCCCGTAACAAATAATTCACCCCTCCACTTT.

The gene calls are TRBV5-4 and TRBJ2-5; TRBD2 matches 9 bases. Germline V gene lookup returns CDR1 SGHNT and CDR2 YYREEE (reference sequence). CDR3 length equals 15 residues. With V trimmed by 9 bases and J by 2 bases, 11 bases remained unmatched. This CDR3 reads CATIGTSGRQETQYF. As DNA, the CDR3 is TGTGCCACCATCGGGACCAGCGGGAGGCAAGAGACCCAGTACTTC.

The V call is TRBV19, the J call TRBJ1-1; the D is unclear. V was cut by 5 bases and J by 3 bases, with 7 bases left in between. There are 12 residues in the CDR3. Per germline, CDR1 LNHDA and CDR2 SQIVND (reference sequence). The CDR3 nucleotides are TGTGCCAGTAGTCCTGACTACACTGAAGCTTTCTTT. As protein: CASSPDYTEAFF.

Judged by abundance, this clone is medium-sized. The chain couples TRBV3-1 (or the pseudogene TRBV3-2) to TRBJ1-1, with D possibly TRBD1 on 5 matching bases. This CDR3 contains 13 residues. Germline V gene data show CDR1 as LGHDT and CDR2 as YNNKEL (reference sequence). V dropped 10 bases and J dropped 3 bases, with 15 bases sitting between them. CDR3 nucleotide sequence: TGTGCCACAGGCCGGGAGGGGTACACTGAAGCTTTCTTT. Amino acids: CATGREGYTEAFF.

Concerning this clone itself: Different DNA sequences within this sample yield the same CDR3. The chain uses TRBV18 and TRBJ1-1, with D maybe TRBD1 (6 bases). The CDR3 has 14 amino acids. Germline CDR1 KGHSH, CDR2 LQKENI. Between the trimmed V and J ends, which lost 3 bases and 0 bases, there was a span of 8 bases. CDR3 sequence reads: CASSPQGLNTEAFF. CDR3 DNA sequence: TGTGCCAGCTCACCTCAGGGGCTGAACACTGAAGCTTTCTTT.

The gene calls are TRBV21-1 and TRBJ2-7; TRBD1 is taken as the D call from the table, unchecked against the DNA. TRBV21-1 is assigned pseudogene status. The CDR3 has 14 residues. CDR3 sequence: CASSDRDRGHEQYV. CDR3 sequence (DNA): TGTGCCAGCAGCGACCGGGACAGGGGGCACGAGCAGTACGTC.

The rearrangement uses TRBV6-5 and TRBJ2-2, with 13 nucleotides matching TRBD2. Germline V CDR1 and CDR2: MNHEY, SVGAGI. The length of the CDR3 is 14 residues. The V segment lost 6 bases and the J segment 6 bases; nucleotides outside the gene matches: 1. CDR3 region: CASRGLAGPGELFF. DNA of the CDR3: TGTGCCAGCAGGGGACTAGCGGGACCCGGGGAGCTGTTTTTT.

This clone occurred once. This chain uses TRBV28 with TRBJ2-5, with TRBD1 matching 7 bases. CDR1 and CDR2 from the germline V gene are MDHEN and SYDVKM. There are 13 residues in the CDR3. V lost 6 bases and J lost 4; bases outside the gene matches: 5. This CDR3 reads CASRGQSGETQYF. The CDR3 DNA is TGTGCCAGCAGGGGACAGAGCGGAGAGACCCAGTACTTC. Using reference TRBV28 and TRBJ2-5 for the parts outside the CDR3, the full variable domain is DVKVTQSSRYLVKRTGEKVFLECVQDMDHENMFWYRQDPGLGLRLIYFSYDVKMKEKGDIPEGYSVSREKKERFSLILESASTNQTSMYLCASRGQSGETQYFGPGTRLLVL.

DNA of the CDR3: TGTGCCAGCACCAGACTCACCTCCTACGAGCAGTACGTC. This encodes CASTRLTSYEQYV. The chain employs TRBV21-1 and TRBJ2-7; the DNA was not compared with TRBD2, the D call given in the table. TRBV21-1 is a pseudogene. CDR3 size: 13 residues.

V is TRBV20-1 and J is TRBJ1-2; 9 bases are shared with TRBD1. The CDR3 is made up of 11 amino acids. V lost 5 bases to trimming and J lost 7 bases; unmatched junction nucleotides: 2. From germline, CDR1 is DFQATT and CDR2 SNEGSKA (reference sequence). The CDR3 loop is CSARQGGGYTF. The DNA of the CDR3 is TGCAGTGCTCGACAGGGGGGTGGCTACACCTTC.

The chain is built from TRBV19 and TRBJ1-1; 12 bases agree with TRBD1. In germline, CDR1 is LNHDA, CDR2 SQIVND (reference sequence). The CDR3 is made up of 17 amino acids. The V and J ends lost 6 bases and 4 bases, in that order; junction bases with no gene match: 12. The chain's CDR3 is CASRAGTGGPWGTEAFF. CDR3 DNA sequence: TGTGCCAGTAGAGCCGGGACAGGGGGCCCTTGGGGCACTGAAGCTTTCTTT. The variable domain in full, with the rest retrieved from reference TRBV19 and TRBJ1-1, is DGGITQSPKYLFRKEGQNVTLSCEQNLNHDAMYWYRQDPGQGLRLIYYSQIVNDFQKGDIAEGYSVSREKKESFPLTVTSAQKNPTAFYLCASRAGTGGPWGTEAFFGQGTRLTVV.

The DNA of the CDR3 is TGTGCCAGACGACTCCCGTCCTACGAGCAGTACGTC. Amino acids: CARRLPSYEQYV. The rearrangement joins TRBV6-5 to TRBJ2-7; D gene unclear. There are 12 residues in the CDR3. CDR1 MNHEY and CDR2 SVGAGI come from the germline V gene. V was trimmed by 9 bases and J by 1 base, leaving 10 bases between them.

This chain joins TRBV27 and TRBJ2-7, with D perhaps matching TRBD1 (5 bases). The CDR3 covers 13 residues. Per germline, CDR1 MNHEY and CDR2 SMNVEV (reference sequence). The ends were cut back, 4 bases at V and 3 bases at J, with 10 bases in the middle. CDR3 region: CASSSPDSYEQYF. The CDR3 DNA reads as TGTGCCAGCAGTTCGCCCGACAGCTACGAGCAGTACTTC.

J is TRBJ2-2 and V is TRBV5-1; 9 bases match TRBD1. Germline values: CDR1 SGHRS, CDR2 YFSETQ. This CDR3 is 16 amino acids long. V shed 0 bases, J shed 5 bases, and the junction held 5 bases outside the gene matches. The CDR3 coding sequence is TGCGCCAGCAGCTTGGCTGGGACAGGGTGGACCGGGGAGCTGTTTTTT. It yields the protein CASSLAGTGWTGELFF.

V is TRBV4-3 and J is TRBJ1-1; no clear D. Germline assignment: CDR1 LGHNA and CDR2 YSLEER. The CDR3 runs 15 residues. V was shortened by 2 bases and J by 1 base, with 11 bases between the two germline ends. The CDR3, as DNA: TGCGCCAGCAGCCAATCCTGGGCAGCGAACACTGAAGCTTTCTTT. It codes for CASSQSWAANTEAFF.